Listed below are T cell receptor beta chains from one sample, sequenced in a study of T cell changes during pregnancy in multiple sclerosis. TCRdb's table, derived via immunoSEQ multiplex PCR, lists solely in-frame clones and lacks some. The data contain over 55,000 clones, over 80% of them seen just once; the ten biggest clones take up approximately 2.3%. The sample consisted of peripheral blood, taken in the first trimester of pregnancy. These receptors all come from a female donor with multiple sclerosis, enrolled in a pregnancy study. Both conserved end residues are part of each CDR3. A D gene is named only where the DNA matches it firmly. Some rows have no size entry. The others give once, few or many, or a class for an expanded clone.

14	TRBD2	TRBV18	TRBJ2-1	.	TGTGCCAGCTCACCTTTAGCGGGAGACAATGAGCAGTTCTTC	CASSPLAGDNEQFF
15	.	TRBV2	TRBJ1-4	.	TGTGCCAGCAGTCAGGCGACAGGCCCTAATGAAAAACTGTTTTTT	CASSQATGPNEKLFF
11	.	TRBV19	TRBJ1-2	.	TGTGCCAGCAGGGTTGAAGATGGCTACACCTTC	CASRVEDGYTF
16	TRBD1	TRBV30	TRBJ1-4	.	TGTGCCTGGAGTGCAGATACAGGGGGAACTAATGAAAAACTGTTTTTT	CAWSADTGGTNEKLFF
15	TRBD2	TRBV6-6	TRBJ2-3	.	TGTGCCAGCAGTCATCGACTAGCGGGGGCAGATACGCAGTATTTT	CASSHRLAGADTQYF
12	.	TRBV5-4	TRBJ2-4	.	TGTGCCAGCAGCTTGGGGGGCTTGGTCGAATACTTC	CASSLGGLVEYF
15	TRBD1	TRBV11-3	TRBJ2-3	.	TGTGCCAGCAGCTCCCGGGACAGGGCGTTAGATACGCAGTATTTT	CASSSRDRALDTQYF
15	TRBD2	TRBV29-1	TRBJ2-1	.	TGCAGCGTTGAAGATGGCAGCGGGAGTCGCAATGAGCAGTTCTTC	CSVEDGSGSRNEQFF
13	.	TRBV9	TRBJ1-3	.	TGTGCCAGCAGATCCCTCTCTGGAAACACCATATATTTT	CASRSLSGNTIYF
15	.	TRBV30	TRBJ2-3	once	TGTGCCTGGAGTGTAGACGGAGGGAGCACAGATACGCAGTATTTT	CAWSVDGGSTDTQYF
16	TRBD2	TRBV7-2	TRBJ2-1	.	TGTGCCAGCAGCTTCGTCGTGGGACTAGCCTCTCAGGGGCAGTTCTTC	CASSFVVGLASQGQFF
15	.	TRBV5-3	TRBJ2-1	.	TGTGCCAGAAGCCCCGGGACTTCTACGATGGATGAGCAGTTCTTC	CARSPGTSTMDEQFF
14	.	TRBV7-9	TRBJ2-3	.	TGTGCCAGCAGCTCGACAGGTAGCACAGATACGCAGTATTTT	CASSSTGSTDTQYF
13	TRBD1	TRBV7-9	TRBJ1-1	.	TGTGCCAGCAGCTCCTCAGGGGGGACTGAAGCTTTCTTT	CASSSSGGTEAFF
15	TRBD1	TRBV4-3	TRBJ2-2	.	TGCGCCAGCAGCCAATACAGGGGTGACACCGGGGAGCTGTTTTTT	CASSQYRGDTGELFF
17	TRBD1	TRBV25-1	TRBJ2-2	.	TGTGCCAGCAGTGAATTGGGGGGACAGGGGATAACCGGGGAGCTGTTTTTT	CASSELGGQGITGELFF
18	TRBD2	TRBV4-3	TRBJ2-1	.	TGCGCCAGCAGCCAAGAAGTCTTAAGACTAGCGCGATACAATGAGCAGTTCTTC	CASSQEVLRLARYNEQFF
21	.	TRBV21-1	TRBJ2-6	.	TGTGCCAGCAGCAGTAGATGGAACGGGGACACCCGGTGCTCTGGGGCCAACGTCCTGACTTTC	CASSSRWNGDTRCSGANVLTF
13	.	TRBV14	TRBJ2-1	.	TGTGCCAGCAGCCAAGTCGGCTACAATGAGCAGTTCTTC	CASSQVGYNEQFF
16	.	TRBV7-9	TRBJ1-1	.	TGTGCCAGCAGCTTAGCGCTGGGGACAATGAACACTGAAGCTTTCTTT	CASSLALGTMNTEAFF
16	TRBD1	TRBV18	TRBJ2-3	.	TGTGCCAGCTCACCATACGGGACAGGGTTGAGAGATACGCAGTATTTT	CASSPYGTGLRDTQYF
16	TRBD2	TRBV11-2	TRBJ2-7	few	TGTGCCAGCAGCTCACTTAGCGGGAGGGACGCATACGAGCAGTACTTC	CASSSLSGRDAYEQYF
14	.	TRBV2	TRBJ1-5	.	TGTGCCAGCAGAAAACAGGGTTCCCATCAGCCCCAGCATTTT	CASRKQGSHQPQHF
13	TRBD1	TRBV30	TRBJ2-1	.	TGTGCCTGGAGTTTGACAGGGGGCTCGGAGCAGTTCTTC	CAWSLTGGSEQFF
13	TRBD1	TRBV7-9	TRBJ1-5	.	TGTGCCAGCAGCTTAAATGGTGGGACAGGGCACCATTTT	CASSLNGGTGHHF
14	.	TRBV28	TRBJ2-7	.	TGTGCCAGCAGTTTATTGAGGGCGGTAGCCGAGCAGTACTTC	CASSLLRAVAEQYF
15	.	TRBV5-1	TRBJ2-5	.	TGCGCCAGCAGCTTGGCGCTTAGCGTCACCGAGACCCAGTACTTC	CASSLALSVTETQYF
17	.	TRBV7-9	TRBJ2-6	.	TGTGCCAGCAGCCCAGCCGGGACAAACGCTGGGGCCAACGTCCTGACTTTC	CASSPAGTNAGANVLTF
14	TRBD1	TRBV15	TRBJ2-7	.	TGTGCCACCAGCTCATCTGACAGGGGCTACGAGCAGTACTTC	CATSSSDRGYEQYF
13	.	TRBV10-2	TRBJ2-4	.	TGCGCCAGCAGTGAGGACCCCAGCGGCATTCAGTACTTC	CASSEDPSGIQYF
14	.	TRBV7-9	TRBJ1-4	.	TGTGCCAGCAGCTACCGGGCAACTAATGAAAAACTGTTTTTT	CASSYRATNEKLFF
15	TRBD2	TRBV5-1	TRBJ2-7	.	TGCGCCAGCAGCTTGTCTAGCGGGTCCCCCTACGAGCAGTACTTC	CASSLSSGSPYEQYF
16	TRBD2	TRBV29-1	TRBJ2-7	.	TGCAGCGTTGAAGGGGGGAGAGCGGGAGAGAGATACGAGCAGTACTTC	CSVEGGRAGERYEQYF
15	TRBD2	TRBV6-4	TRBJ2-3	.	TGTGCCAGCAGTGAGACTAGCGGGGGAACAGATACGCAGTATTTT	CASSETSGGTDTQYF
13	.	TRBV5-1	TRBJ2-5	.	TGCGCCAGCAGGTGGCCCGGGGTGGAGACCCAGTACTTC	CASRWPGVETQYF
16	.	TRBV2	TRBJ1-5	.	TGTGCCAGCAGGAGGGAGGGGCAGGGTTTCAATCAGCCCCAGCATTTT	CASRREGQGFNQPQHF
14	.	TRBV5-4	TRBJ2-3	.	TGTGCCAGCAGCCTCGGTTTTCGAGCAGATACGCAGTATTTT	CASSLGFRADTQYF
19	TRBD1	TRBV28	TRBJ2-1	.	TGTGCCAGCAGTCCAAAGGGACAGGGTCCCATGGCCTACTACAATGAGCAGTTCTTC	CASSPKGQGPMAYYNEQFF
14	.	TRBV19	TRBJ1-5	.	TGTGCCAGTAGTCCTCAGGGTAGCAATCAGCCCCAGCATTTT	CASSPQGSNQPQHF
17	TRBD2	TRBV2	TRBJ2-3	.	TGTGCCAGCACCGGGACTAGCAGCCGACTTAGCACAGATACGCAGTATTTT	CASTGTSSRLSTDTQYF
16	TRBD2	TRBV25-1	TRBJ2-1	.	TGTGCCAGCAGTGCCGGGACTAGCGGGGTATACAATGAGCAGTTCTTC	CASSAGTSGVYNEQFF
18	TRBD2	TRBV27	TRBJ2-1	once	TGTGCCAGCAGTACACCGGGACTAGCGGGAAGCTCCTACAATGAGCAGTTCTTC	CASSTPGLAGSSYNEQFF
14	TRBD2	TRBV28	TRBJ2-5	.	TGTGCCAGCAGTTTTCAGGGAGGGAGAGAGACCCAGTACTTC	CASSFQGGRETQYF
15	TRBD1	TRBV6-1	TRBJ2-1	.	TGTGCCAGCAGAGGGACAGGGAAATCCTACAATGAGCAGTTCTTC	CASRGTGKSYNEQFF
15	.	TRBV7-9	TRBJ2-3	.	TGTGCCAGCAGATCCGGGTCCCAAAGCACAGATACGCAGTATTTT	CASRSGSQSTDTQYF
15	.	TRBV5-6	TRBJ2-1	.	TGTGCCAGCAGCTCCCGTGAGATCGGAGTCTATGAGCAGTTCTTC	CASSSREIGVYEQFF
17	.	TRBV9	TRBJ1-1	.	TGTGCCAGCAGCGTAGATTCGGGGAGATACATGAACACTGAAGCTTTCTTT	CASSVDSGRYMNTEAFF
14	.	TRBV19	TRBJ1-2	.	TGTGCCAGTAGTAAGGGTTCAGGGGCGCGTGGCTACACCTTC	CASSKGSGARGYTF
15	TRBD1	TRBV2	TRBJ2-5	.	TGTGCCAGCAGTGCGGTTAGGGGGCCGCAAGAGACCCAGTACTTC	CASSAVRGPQETQYF
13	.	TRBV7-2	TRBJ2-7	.	TGTGCCAGCAGCTCAAAGGGGCCGAACGAGCAGTACTTC	CASSSKGPNEQYF
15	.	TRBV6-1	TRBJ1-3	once	TGTGCCAGCAGTGACAGTCCAGACTCTGGAAACACCATATATTTT	CASSDSPDSGNTIYF
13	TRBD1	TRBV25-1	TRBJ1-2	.	TGTGCCAGCAGTGGGACAGGGGGTAATGGCTACACCTTC	CASSGTGGNGYTF
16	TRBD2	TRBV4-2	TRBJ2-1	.	TGTGCCAGCAGCCAAGATTTGGGCGGGAGTTACTATGAGCAGTTCTTC	CASSQDLGGSYYEQFF
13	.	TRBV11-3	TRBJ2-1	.	TGTGCCAGCAGCTTTGGAGCAAACAATGAGCAGTTCTTC	CASSFGANNEQFF
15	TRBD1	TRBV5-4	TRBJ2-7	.	TGTGCCAGCAGCTTGGCCGGGACAGCCTCCTACGAGCAGTACTTC	CASSLAGTASYEQYF